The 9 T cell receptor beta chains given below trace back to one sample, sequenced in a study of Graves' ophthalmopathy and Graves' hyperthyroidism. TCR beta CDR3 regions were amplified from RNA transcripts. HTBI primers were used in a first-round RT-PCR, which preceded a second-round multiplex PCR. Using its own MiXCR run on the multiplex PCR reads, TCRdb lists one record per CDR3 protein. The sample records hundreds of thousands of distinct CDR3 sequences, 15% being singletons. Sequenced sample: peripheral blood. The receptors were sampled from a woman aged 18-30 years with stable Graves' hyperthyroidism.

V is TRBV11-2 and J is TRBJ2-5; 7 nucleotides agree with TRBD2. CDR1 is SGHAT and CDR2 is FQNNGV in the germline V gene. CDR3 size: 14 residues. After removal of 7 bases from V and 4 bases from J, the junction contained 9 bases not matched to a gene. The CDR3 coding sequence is TGTGCCAGCACCGATCCGGCTAGCGGAGAGACCCAGTACTTC. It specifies CASTDPASGETQYF.

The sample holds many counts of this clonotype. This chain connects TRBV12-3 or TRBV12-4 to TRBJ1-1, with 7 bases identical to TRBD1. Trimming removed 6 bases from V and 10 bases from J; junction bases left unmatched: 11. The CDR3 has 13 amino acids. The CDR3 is CASRRQGGLVAFF. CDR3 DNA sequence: TGTGCCAGCAGGCGACAAGGGGGCCTCGTAGCTTTCTTT.

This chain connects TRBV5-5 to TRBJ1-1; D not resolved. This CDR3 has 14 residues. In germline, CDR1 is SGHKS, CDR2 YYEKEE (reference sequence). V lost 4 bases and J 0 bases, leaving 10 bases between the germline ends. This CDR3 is CASSLTTVNTEAFF. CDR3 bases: TGTGCCAGCAGCCTAACGACGGTGAACACTGAAGCTTTCTTT.

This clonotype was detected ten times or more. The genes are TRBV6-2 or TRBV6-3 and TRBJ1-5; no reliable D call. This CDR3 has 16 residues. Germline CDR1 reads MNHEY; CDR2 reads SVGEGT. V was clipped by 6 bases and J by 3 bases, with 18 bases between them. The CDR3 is CASRTTAQVDNQPQHF. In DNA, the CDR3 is TGTGCCAGCAGAACTACAGCCCAGGTTGACAATCAGCCCCAGCATTTT.

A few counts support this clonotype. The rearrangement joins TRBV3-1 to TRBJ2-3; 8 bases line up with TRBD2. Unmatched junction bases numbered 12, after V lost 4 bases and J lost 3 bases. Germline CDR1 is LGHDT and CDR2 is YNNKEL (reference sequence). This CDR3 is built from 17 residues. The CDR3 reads CASSRLAGLNGTDTQYF. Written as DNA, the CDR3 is TGTGCCAGCAGCCGCTTAGCGGGGTTGAATGGTACAGATACGCAGTATTTT.

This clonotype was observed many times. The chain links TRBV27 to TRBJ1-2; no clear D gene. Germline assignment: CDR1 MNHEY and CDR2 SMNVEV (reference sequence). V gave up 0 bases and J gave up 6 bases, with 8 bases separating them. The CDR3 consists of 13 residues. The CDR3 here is CASSLSKRNGYTF. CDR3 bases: TGTGCCAGCAGTTTATCGAAGAGGAATGGCTACACCTTC.

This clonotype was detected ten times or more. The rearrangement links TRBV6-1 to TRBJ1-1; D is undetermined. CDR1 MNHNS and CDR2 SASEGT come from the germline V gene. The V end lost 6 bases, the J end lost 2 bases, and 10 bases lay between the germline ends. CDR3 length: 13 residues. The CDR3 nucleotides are TGTGCCAGCAGCTCTCAGCTTAACACTGAAGCTTTCTTT. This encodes CASSSQLNTEAFF.

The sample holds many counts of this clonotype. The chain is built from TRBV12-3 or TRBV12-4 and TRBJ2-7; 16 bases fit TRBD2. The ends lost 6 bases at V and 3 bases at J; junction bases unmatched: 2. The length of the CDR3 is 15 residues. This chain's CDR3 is CASRGLAGGGYEQYF. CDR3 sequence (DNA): TGTGCCAGCAGGGGACTAGCGGGGGGGGGCTACGAGCAGTACTTC.

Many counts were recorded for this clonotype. The CDR3 protein is CASSLEGLRGYEQYF. The CDR3 coding sequence is TGCGCCAGCAGCTTGGAAGGCCTAAGGGGCTACGAGCAGTACTTC. The chain couples TRBV5-1 to TRBJ2-7, with D perhaps TRBD1 (5 bases). From germline, CDR1 is SGHRS and CDR2 YFSETQ. Deletions cut 0 bases from V and 3 bases from J, with 13 bases between. The CDR3 totals 15 residues.